Each of the 12 T cell receptor beta chains below was sequenced from the same sample in a study of cytomegalovirus exposure and HLA in healthy donors. With 60 Vbeta and 13 Jbeta primers, the PCR was carried out. The data were produced by immunoSEQ multiplex PCR, yet TCRdb's version contains in-frame clones alone and is incomplete. Here the sample spans roughly 180,000 clones, 80% being singletons. Source material: PBMCs. These receptors all come from a man between 25 and 39 years old in good health and CMV-seronegative.

In its sample, this clone was seen once. The chain recombines TRBV10-1 with TRBJ2-2; D is ambiguous. The V end was cut by 4 bases, the J end by 1 base, with 4 bases between. CDR3 length: 13 amino acids. Germline lookup yields CDR1 WNHNN and CDR2 SYGVQD (reference sequence). The CDR3 region is CASSAGNTGELFF. The CDR3 DNA reads TGCGCCAGCAGTGCCGGGAACACCGGGGAGCTGTTTTTT.

The gene calls are TRBV30 and TRBJ2-7, with 7 nucleotides matching TRBD1. CDR1 GTSNPN and CDR2 SVGIG come from the germline V gene (reference sequence). The CDR3 is 14 amino acids. Trimming took 3 bases from V and 1 from J; bases not matched to a gene: 6. CDR3 amino acids: CAWRGDSDSYEQYF. CDR3 in DNA: TGTGCCTGGAGAGGGGACAGTGATTCCTACGAGCAGTACTTC.

The chain recombines TRBV30 with TRBJ2-5, with a tentative D call TRBD2 (6 bases). V lost 5 bases, J lost 5 bases, and 6 bases lay in between. Looked up from germline, CDR1 is GTSNPN and CDR2 is SVGIG (reference sequence). The CDR3 extends over 10 amino acids. CDR3 bases: TGTGCCTGGGGGGGGGAGACCCAGTACTTC. Translation: CAWGGETQYF.

V gene TRBV7-6 combines with J gene TRBJ1-1, with D tentatively TRBD1 (5 bases). The CDR3 covers 14 residues. Trimming left V 5 bases short and J 3 bases short, with 13 bases between. Per germline, CDR1 SGHVS and CDR2 FNYEAQ. The CDR3: CASSPQPGDTEAFF. CDR3 sequence (DNA): TGTGCCAGCAGCCCTCAGCCGGGGGACACTGAAGCTTTCTTT.

This chain links TRBV11-2 with TRBJ2-3; TRBD2 agrees at 9 bases. CDR3 size: 14 residues. Per the germline V gene, CDR1 is SGHAT and CDR2 is FQNNGV. With 5 bases clipped from V and 3 bases from J, the junction kept 3 bases outside the gene matches. In DNA, the CDR3 is TGTGCCAGCAGCACGGGACTAGCAACAGATACGCAGTATTTT. It encodes CASSTGLATDTQYF.

The gene calls are TRBV28 and TRBJ1-2; tentatively, D is TRBD1 (5 bases). This CDR3 has 11 amino acids. Germline V gene data show CDR1 as MDHEN and CDR2 as SYDVKM. V lost 8 bases and J 2 bases, leaving 6 bases between the germline ends. The CDR3 DNA follows: TGTGCCAGCGGGGCGAACTATGGCTACACCTTC. Its protein is CASGANYGYTF.

This clone showed up just once. The chain employs TRBV28 and TRBJ1-5; D possibly corresponds to TRBD1 (6 bases). Trimming took off 6 bases at V and 6 bases at J, with 15 bases between the two ends. CDR3 length: 14 residues. CDR1 is MDHEN, CDR2 SYDVKM, per germline. CDR3 residues: CASSSTGPVQPQHF. The CDR3 DNA reads TGTGCCAGCAGCTCCACAGGGCCGGTTCAGCCCCAGCATTTT. Variable domain in full (rest from reference TRBV28 and TRBJ1-5): DVKVTQSSRYLVKRTGEKVFLECVQDMDHENMFWYRQDPGLGLRLIYFSYDVKMKEKGDIPEGYSVSREKKERFSLILESASTNQTSMYLCASSSTGPVQPQHFGDGTRLSIL.

The chain is built from TRBV10-3 and TRBJ1-2, with 9 bases lining up with TRBD1. Germline V gives CDR1 ENHRY, CDR2 SYGVKD. This CDR3 region has 17 residues. V dropped 10 bases and J dropped 4; count of bases not matched to a gene: 19. CDR3 in amino acids: CATSGGTGNRNLYGYTF. CDR3 sequence (DNA): TGTGCCACCTCTGGGGGGACAGGGAATCGGAATCTCTATGGCTACACCTTC.

This clone was counted between two and nine times. The genes are TRBV5-4 and TRBJ2-7; D gene ambiguous. The CDR3 sequence is 15 residues long. CDR1 is SGHNT, CDR2 YYREEE, per germline (reference sequence). V was cut by 0 bases and J by 3 bases, with 13 bases left in between. Here the CDR3 DNA reads TGTGCCAGCAGCTTGGAACCAGACAACAACTACGAGCAGTACTTC. It is translated as CASSLEPDNNYEQYF.

Only one count was recorded for this clone. The chain uses TRBV5-4 and TRBJ2-7; 7 bases map to TRBD1. The V and J ends lost 0 bases and 2 bases, in that order; junction bases with no gene match: 5. This CDR3 is built from 15 residues. Per germline, CDR1 SGHNT and CDR2 YYREEE (reference sequence). The CDR3 sequence: CASSLGQGVTYEQYF. The CDR3 nucleotides are TGTGCCAGCAGCTTGGGGCAGGGGGTAACCTACGAGCAGTACTTC.

The CDR3 spells CASSYSMRGGYEQYF. DNA for the CDR3: TGTGCCAGCAGTTACTCGATGAGAGGGGGATACGAGCAGTACTTC. V gene TRBV6-5 combines with J gene TRBJ2-7, with D possibly being TRBD1 (6 bases). V lost 0 bases and J lost 4, with 13 bases in between. CDR1 MNHEY and CDR2 SVGAGI come from the germline V gene. The CDR3 is 15 residues long.

The chain has TRBV4-3 and TRBJ1-5, with D unresolved. Germline V gene data show CDR1 as LGHNA and CDR2 as YSLEER. The V end was cut by 1 base, the J end by 7 bases, with 8 bases between. The CDR3 runs 13 residues. The CDR3: CASSQGEWQPQHF. The CDR3 DNA is TGCGCCAGCAGCCAAGGAGAGTGGCAGCCCCAGCATTTT.